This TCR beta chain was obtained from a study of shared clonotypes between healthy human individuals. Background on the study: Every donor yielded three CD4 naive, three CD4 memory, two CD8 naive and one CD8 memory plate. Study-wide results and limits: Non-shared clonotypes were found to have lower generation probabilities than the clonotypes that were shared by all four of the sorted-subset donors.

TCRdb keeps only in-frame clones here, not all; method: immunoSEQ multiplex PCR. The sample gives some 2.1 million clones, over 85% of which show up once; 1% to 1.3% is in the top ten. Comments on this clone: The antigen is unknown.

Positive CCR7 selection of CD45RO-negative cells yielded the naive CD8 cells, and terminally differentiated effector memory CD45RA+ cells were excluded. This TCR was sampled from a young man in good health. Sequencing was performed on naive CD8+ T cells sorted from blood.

CDR3 DNA: TGTGCCAGCAGACTAGCGGGGACCGGGGAGCTGTTTTTT. Translation gives CASRLAGTGELFF. The chain uses TRBV6-5 and TRBJ2-2; 10 bases fit TRBD2. V was clipped by 6 bases and J by 5 bases; unmatched bases: 0. This CDR3 has 13 amino acids. Germline CDR1 reads MNHEY; CDR2 reads SVGAGI.